One sample yielded the 29 T cell receptor beta chains listed below, sequenced in a study of T cell repertoires in cytomegalovirus infection (dated by TCRdb to between 2018 and 2020). What this sample's treatment or condition label stands for: in vitro stimulation with specific CMV peptide epitopes to enrich CMV-specific T cells. No cognate antigen is known for these TCRs. The sequencer listed for this sample is Illumina HiSeq 1500. In-frame beta chains were kept once TCRdb had trimmed the public reads at Q25 with fastp and called clones with MiXCR. Records with the same CDR3 protein are collapsed into one entry carrying the most frequent genes and DNA. Across this sample there are 250,000 to 300,000 distinct CDR3 sequences, with about 20% seen only once. Together, the top ten hold roughly a fifth of the sample. Sequenced material: cultured PBMCs, taken from culture after CMV antigen stimulation. These receptors were taken from a human donor in good health (CMV status not recorded). Some clones in this sample may be carry-over from other donors' samples.

The V gene is TRBV15, the J gene TRBJ1-1; no clear D. The CDR3 has 14 amino acids. Germline lookup yields CDR1 LNHNV and CDR2 YYDKDF (reference sequence). V shed 4 bases and J shed 1 base, with 10 bases lying between them. CDR3 protein: CATSTSRRNTEAFF. The CDR3 DNA reads TGTGCCACCAGCACCAGCAGACGGAACACTGAAGCTTTCTTT.

This chain links TRBV20-1 with TRBJ1-1; TRBD1 is a possible D gene (6 bases). This CDR3 has 17 residues. V was shortened by 1 base and J by 0 bases, with 18 bases between the two germline ends. Germline V gene lookup returns CDR1 DFQATT and CDR2 SNEGSKA (reference sequence). CDR3 in DNA: TGCAGTGCTAGAGGGGGCGTACAGGGCACGATGAACACTGAAGCTTTCTTT. Residues: CSARGGVQGTMNTEAFF.

At least ten counts were recorded for this clonotype. This sequence joins TRBV7-2 and TRBJ1-1; D perhaps matches TRBD1 (6 bases). The CDR3 runs 14 residues. Germline V CDR1 and CDR2: SGHTA, FQGNSA. V was trimmed by 4 bases and J by 7 bases, leaving 16 bases between them. The CDR3 sequence: CASSSHRVFGEAFF. In DNA form, the CDR3 reads TGTGCCAGCAGCTCACACAGGGTTTTCGGTGAAGCTTTCTTT.

The chain uses TRBV29-1 and TRBJ2-1; TRBD2 matches at 11 bases. This CDR3 contains 14 residues. Trimming removed 3 bases from V and 8 bases from J; junction bases left unmatched: 6. Germline V gene sequence: CDR1 SQVTM, CDR2 ANQGSEA. DNA of the CDR3: TGCAGCGTTGATACTAGCGGGAGTAGGGATGAGCAGTTCTTC. Translating gives CSVDTSGSRDEQFF.

The V and J genes are TRBV13 and TRBJ2-5, with D perhaps matching TRBD1 (6 bases). The CDR3 runs to 16 residues. Trimming left V 5 bases short and J 3 bases short, with 19 bases between. Germline CDR1 reads PRHDT; CDR2 reads FYEKMQ (reference sequence). The CDR3 DNA is TGTGCCAGCAGCACACAGGGTGATTTGAGGGAAGAGACCCAGTACTTC. As protein: CASSTQGDLREETQYF.

The V and J genes are TRBV24-1 and TRBJ2-1, with D perhaps being TRBD1 or TRBD2 (7 bases each). The CDR3 loop spans 15 amino acids. Deletions cut 7 bases from V and 7 bases from J, with 19 bases between. Germline V CDR1 and CDR2: KGHDR, SFDVKD. The CDR3 reads CATSEQGGARNEQFF. The DNA for the CDR3 is TGTGCCACCAGCGAGCAGGGGGGGGCACGAAATGAGCAGTTCTTC.

The V and J genes are TRBV10-3 and TRBJ2-1; 11 bases align to TRBD2. The CDR3 length is 15 residues. V was clipped by 9 bases and J by 4 bases; unmatched bases: 8. The germline V gene encodes CDR1 ENHRY and CDR2 SYGVKD. The CDR3 region has the DNA TGTGCCATTAATCCGGGACTAGCGGAGTACAATGAGCAGTTCTTC. Its translation: CAINPGLAEYNEQFF.

In its sample, this clonotype was seen a few times. The chain recombines TRBV20-1 with TRBJ2-5; D is uncertain. Germline V gene lookup returns CDR1 DFQATT and CDR2 SNEGSKA (reference sequence). This CDR3 is built from 12 residues. The ends were cut back, 5 bases at V and 5 bases at J, with 12 bases in the middle. CDR3: CSAYQDPETQYF. The DNA for the CDR3 is TGCAGTGCTTATCAGGACCCGGAGACCCAGTACTTC.

V and J are TRBV19 and TRBJ1-2; no definite D call. The CDR3 is 15 residues long. CDR1 LNHDA and CDR2 SQIVND come from the germline V gene (reference sequence). V dropped 3 bases and J dropped 4 bases, with 15 bases sitting between them. The DNA of the CDR3 is TGTGCCAGTAGTATTCCGGGGTGGAGCGGCTATGGCTACACCTTC. The encoded protein is CASSIPGWSGYGYTF.

This clonotype has only a few counts. The chain recombines TRBV24-1 with TRBJ2-1, with 9 bases fitting TRBD1. Germline loops: CDR1 KGHDR, CDR2 SFDVKD. The CDR3 runs 15 residues. The J segment lost 4 bases and the V segment lost 5 bases, leaving 5 bases of the junction unmatched. DNA of the CDR3: TGTGCCACCAGTGTCGACAGGGGGAATTACAATGAGCAGTTCTTC. It specifies CATSVDRGNYNEQFF.

Ten or more counts support this clonotype. The chain is built from TRBV7-2 and TRBJ1-3; 9 bases agree with TRBD1. The trim removed 4 bases at V and 8 bases at J, leaving 6 bases unmatched. There are 14 residues in the CDR3. Germline V lookup: CDR1 SGHTA, CDR2 FQGNSA. DNA of the CDR3: TGTGCCAGCAGCTCGGACAGGGGAGGGTACACCATATATTTT. Protein sequence: CASSSDRGGYTIYF.

This clonotype was picked up many times. The chain couples TRBV7-2 to TRBJ2-1; 10 bases are a match to TRBD2. Germline V gene lookup returns CDR1 SGHTA and CDR2 FQGNSA. This CDR3 has 15 amino acids. After removal of 4 bases from V and 6 bases from J, the junction contained 6 bases not matched to a gene. The CDR3 here is CASSSSGRAGNEQFF. CDR3 bases: TGTGCCAGCAGCTCGAGCGGGAGGGCCGGCAATGAGCAGTTCTTC.

The chain uses TRBV11-2 and TRBJ2-1; unclear D gene. Trimming took 4 bases from V and 9 from J, leaving 13 bases between them. The CDR3 length is 13 residues. The V gene's germline CDR1 is SGHAT and CDR2 FQNNGV. This chain's CDR3 is CASSSRLGSEQFF. The CDR3 region has the DNA TGTGCCAGCAGCTCAAGGCTGGGTTCTGAGCAGTTCTTC.

This clonotype was observed a handful of times. V is TRBV2 and J is TRBJ1-5; D uncertain. The length of the CDR3 is 14 residues. V lost 5 bases to trimming and J lost 0 bases, with 8 bases between them. Germline values: CDR1 SNHLY, CDR2 FYNNEI. The CDR3 is CASSPALSNQPQHF. CDR3 DNA sequence: TGTGCCAGCAGTCCGGCCCTTAGCAATCAGCCCCAGCATTTT.

This clonotype has more than one count but fewer than ten. The genes are TRBV20-1 and TRBJ1-3; 8 bases line up with TRBD1. J lost 0 bases, V lost 2 bases, and 0 bases had no gene match. Germline V gene sequence: CDR1 DFQATT, CDR2 SNEGSKA (reference sequence). This CDR3 has 14 amino acids. The CDR3 DNA reads TGCAGTGCTAGAACAGGGGGCTCTGGAAACACCATATATTTT. It codes for CSARTGGSGNTIYF.

This clonotype was recorded many times. V and J are TRBV12-3 or TRBV12-4 and TRBJ2-7; 8 bases are a match to TRBD1. The CDR3 sequence is 16 residues long. With V trimmed by 3 bases and J by 6 bases, 13 bases remained unmatched. The CDR3 DNA reads as TGTGCCAGCAGTTTTCGTGAGATCAGGGGGCATTTCGAGCAGTACTTC. Encoded protein: CASSFREIRGHFEQYF.

This chain joins TRBV10-3 and TRBJ1-1; D is unresolved. The CDR3 loop spans 13 amino acids. V shed 3 bases and J shed 5 bases, with 10 bases lying between them. Germline CDR1 reads ENHRY; CDR2 reads SYGVKD. CDR3 protein: CAISDSGRTEAFF. The CDR3 DNA follows: TGTGCCATCAGTGACTCGGGGAGGACTGAAGCTTTCTTT.

The V gene is TRBV19, the J gene TRBJ2-3; TRBD1 agrees at 8 bases. CDR1 LNHDA and CDR2 SQIVND come from the germline V gene (reference sequence). The CDR3 extends over 15 amino acids. V trimming: 9 bases; J trimming: 2 bases; junction bases outside the gene matches: 10. CDR3 DNA sequence: TGTGCCAGCGACAGGGGCCAAAGCCCCACAGATACGCAGTATTTT. The encoded protein is CASDRGQSPTDTQYF. Supplemented by reference TRBV19 and TRBJ2-3, the full variable domain reads DGGITQSPKYLFRKEGQNVTLSCEQNLNHDAMYWYRQDPGQGLRLIYYSQIVNDFQKGDIAEGYSVSREKKESFPLTVTSAQKNPTAFYLCASDRGQSPTDTQYFGPGTRLTVL.

This clonotype has a count of ten or more. The chain links TRBV12-5 to TRBJ1-3; D gene uncertain. Looked up from germline, CDR1 is LGHNT and CDR2 is FRNRAP. The V end was cut by 0 bases, the J end by 2 bases, with 11 bases between. This CDR3 spans 16 amino acids. DNA of the CDR3: TGTGCTAGTGGTTTGGTACTTGGTACGGCTGGAAACACCATATATTTT. Its protein product is CASGLVLGTAGNTIYF.

This clonotype was recorded at least ten times. V gene TRBV4-1 combines with J gene TRBJ2-7; 8 bases line up with TRBD2. CDR3 length equals 15 residues. Germline values: CDR1 MGHRA, CDR2 YSYEKL. V shed 0 bases and J 9 bases; nucleotides not matched to a gene: 10. The CDR3 here is CASSQDMASGWGQYF. CDR3 DNA sequence: TGCGCCAGCAGCCAAGATATGGCTAGCGGGTGGGGGCAGTACTTC.

This clonotype appeared a few times. This chain links TRBV24-1 with TRBJ2-3; D remains ambiguous. Germline V gives CDR1 KGHDR, CDR2 SFDVKD. This CDR3 has 13 amino acids. V was trimmed by 1 base and J by 9 bases, leaving 10 bases between them. In DNA form, the CDR3 reads TGTGCCACCAGTGATTTCTCGGGCAAAACGCAGTATTTT. This translates into CATSDFSGKTQYF.

The J gene is TRBJ2-1, the V gene TRBV13, with D possibly TRBD2 on 6 matching bases. The germline gives CDR1 PRHDT, CDR2 FYEKMQ (reference sequence). Trimming shortened V by 0 bases and J by 5 bases, and 11 bases separated the two germline ends. The CDR3 loop spans 15 amino acids. CDR3 coding DNA: TGTGCCAGCAGCTTAGGGACTAGGGCCCACAATGAGCAGTTCTTC. Translation gives CASSLGTRAHNEQFF.

This clonotype occurred many times. V gene TRBV7-2 combines with J gene TRBJ1-1, with 8 bases aligning to TRBD1. Trimming took 3 bases from V and 0 from J; bases not matched to a gene: 3. The V gene's germline CDR1 is SGHTA and CDR2 FQGNSA. This CDR3 spans 15 amino acids. In nucleotides, the CDR3 is TGTGCCAGCAGCTTGGACAGGGCATTGAACACTGAAGCTTTCTTT. Translated, it gives CASSLDRALNTEAFF.

The chain uses TRBV4-3 and TRBJ2-1; D unclear. The germline gives CDR1 LGHNA, CDR2 YSLEER. The V and J ends lost 0 bases and 1 base respectively, with 7 bases between them. The CDR3 spans 15 residues. CDR3 bases: TGCGCCAGCAGCCAAGATAAGGGTTCCTACAATGAGCAGTTCTTC. Translating gives CASSQDKGSYNEQFF.

This clonotype was observed a few times. V gene TRBV6-5 combines with J gene TRBJ2-5; 7 bases are a match to TRBD1. Germline-derived CDR1 and CDR2 are MNHEY and SVGAGI. V dropped 0 bases and J dropped 4; count of bases not matched to a gene: 8. The CDR3 is 16 residues long. CDR3 DNA: TGTGCCAGCAGTTACTCGAGACAGGGATTGGGAGAGACCCAGTACTTC. Translated: CASSYSRQGLGETQYF.

This clonotype was seen many times. The J gene is TRBJ2-1, the V gene TRBV7-2; no firm D call. In germline, CDR1 is SGHTA, CDR2 FQGNSA. CDR3 length equals 13 residues. Trimming stripped 5 bases from V and 4 bases from J, with 9 bases between. CDR3 sequence (DNA): TGTGCCAGCAGCCTACGCTATTACAATGAGCAGTTCTTC. It encodes CASSLRYYNEQFF. The full variable domain, completed using reference TRBV7-2 and TRBJ2-1, is GAGVSQSPSNKVTEKGKDVELRCDPISGHTALYWYRQSLGQGLEFLIYFQGNSAPDKSGLPSDRFSAERTGGSVSTLTIQRTQQEDSAVYLCASSLRYYNEQFFGPGTRLTVL.

In DNA form, the CDR3 reads TGTGCCAGCAGCTTAAGGCTAGCGGGGGCACGTCACAATGAGCAGTTCTTC. This sequence encodes CASSLRLAGARHNEQFF. The chain is built from TRBV7-2 and TRBJ2-1, with 10 bases lining up with TRBD2. The CDR3 runs 17 residues. Germline CDR1 is SGHTA and CDR2 is FQGNSA. The J segment lost 5 bases and the V segment lost 2 bases, leaving 9 bases of the junction unmatched.

This clonotype has a count of ten or more. In DNA, the CDR3 is TGTGCCAGCAGCTTAGATAAGAGCGGGGTGGCCTACAATGAGCAGTTCTTC. Residues: CASSLDKSGVAYNEQFF. This rearrangement joins TRBV11-3 to TRBJ2-1, with 7 bases lining up with TRBD2. With 0 bases clipped from V and 2 bases from J, the junction kept 7 bases outside the gene matches. This CDR3 is built from 17 residues. Germline CDR1 and CDR2: SGHNT and YENEEA.

This clonotype was seen at least ten times. The chain joins TRBV6-1 to TRBJ2-7; D unresolved. Germline V gene sequence: CDR1 MNHNS, CDR2 SASEGT. The CDR3 totals 14 residues. V was trimmed by 6 bases and J by 0 bases, leaving 12 bases between them. The CDR3 spells CASSPDPYSYEQYV. The CDR3 DNA reads TGTGCCAGCAGCCCAGACCCTTACTCCTACGAGCAGTACGTC.